Here is one T cell receptor (beta chain) with its context. TCRdb reprocessed the 5' RACE reads with MiXCR, giving one entry per CDR3 protein. The table shows fewer than 250,000 distinct CDR3 sequences, with about a sixth occurring only once. The record originates from a study of T-cell memory formation after mild COVID-19. The CDR3 sequence is 13 residues long. The germline CDR1 and CDR2 sequences are LNHDA and SQIVND (reference sequence). Trimming pared 11 bases from V and 0 bases from J, leaving 12 bases between. This sequence was found in an adult woman who had mild COVID-19 (a few samples of this study predate the infection). Cell type and time point are not known. Sequencing used PBMCs or a T cell subset sorted from them (not recorded which). V gene TRBV19 combines with J gene TRBJ2-3, with a weak D call TRBD1 (7 bases). The DNA of the CDR3 is TGTGCCGGGCGGGACAGCAGCACAGATACGCAGTATTTT. Encoded protein: CAGRDSSTDTQYF.